This is a list of T cell receptor beta chains from one sample in a study of cytomegalovirus exposure and HLA in healthy donors. This table comes from immunoSEQ multiplex PCR, and its TCRdb copy is limited to in-frame clones, with some not included. The sample has approximately 91,000 clones; approximately 77% are singletons. The sample consisted of PBMCs. Receptors were obtained from a human donor in good health. Each CDR3 is given with its conserved first and last residue. Fields, in order: CDR3 protein, CDR3 DNA, V gene, J gene, clone size, D gene. The D gene is left open where the match is weak. Part of the rows lack a size; the others show once, few, many or a class for expanded clones.

CASSYPTGTGESDNYGYTF	TGTGCCAGCAGCTACCCTACCGGGACAGGGGAGTCGGATAACTATGGCTACACCTTC	TRBV7-9	TRBJ1-2	.	TRBD1
CASQNSGANVLTF	TGTGCCAGCCAAAACTCTGGGGCCAACGTCCTGACTTTC	TRBV14	TRBJ2-6	.	.
CASSPLPGDSSYNSPLHF	TGTGCCAGCAGCCCTCTACCGGGGGATAGCTCCTATAATTCACCCCTCCACTTT	TRBV27	TRBJ1-6	.	.
CASNPGTGINEQFF	TGCGCCAGCAACCCCGGGACAGGGATCAATGAGCAGTTCTTC	TRBV5-1	TRBJ2-1	.	TRBD1
CASSQDFRADRRETQYF	TGCGCCAGCAGCCAAGACTTCCGGGCGGACAGGAGAGAGACCCAGTACTTC	TRBV4-1	TRBJ2-5	.	TRBD1
CASSLIPTGVLSGNTIYF	TGTGCCAGCAGCTTAATTCCGACAGGGGTCCTTTCTGGAAACACCATATATTTT	TRBV7-2	TRBJ1-3	.	TRBD1
CASSLAVQGDTQYF	TGTGCCAGCAGCTTAGCCGTCCAGGGGGATACGCAGTATTTT	TRBV7-9	TRBJ2-3	.	.
CASSFVPGSSSMNTEAFF	TGTGCCAGCAGCTTTGTCCCGGGGAGCTCCTCGATGAACACTGAAGCTTTCTTT	TRBV7-3	TRBJ1-1	once	.
CASSQERTRGGEQFF	TGTGCCAGCAGCCAAGAGAGGACTAGGGGCGGTGAGCAGTTCTTC	TRBV4-2	TRBJ2-1	few	TRBD2
CAVPQGKRWNTIYF	TGTGCCGTTCCCCAGGGAAAAAGGTGGAACACCATATATTTT	TRBV7-9	TRBJ1-3	.	.
CASSYSIIGEGNTIYF	TGTGCCAGCAGTTACTCGATTATCGGGGAGGGAAACACCATATATTTT	TRBV6-5	TRBJ1-3	few	.